This is a list of T cell receptor beta chains from one sample in a study of blood T cell repertoires in COVID-19. Measured with immunoSEQ multiplex PCR; TCRdb has only the in-frame clones, and not every one. This table holds roughly 230,000 clones, over 80% found once. Sequencing was performed on peripheral blood. These TCRs come from a woman in her sixties or seventies with active or convalescent COVID-19. Both conserved end residues are part of each CDR3.

TRBV15	TRBJ2-3	CATSRGLMNTQYF
TRBV19	TRBJ2-3	CASSTPRYAEQYF
TRBV13	TRBJ2-5	CASSFRRGPRETQYF
TRBV6-5	TRBJ1-2	CASTPGQGANYGYTF
TRBV3-1/TRBV3-2	TRBJ2-2	CASSQASTGELFF
TRBV7-9	TRBJ2-1	CASHLSSYNEQFF
TRBV5-5	TRBJ2-1	CASSLNVAGGTYNEQFF
TRBV5-6	TRBJ2-3	CASHNNPVDTQYF
TRBV7-2	TRBJ2-1	CASSSTYLGREFF
TRBV7-2	TRBJ2-1	CASSLSAGAHYNEQFF
TRBV5-1	TRBJ2-1	CASSSRLGSSYNEQFF
TRBV19	TRBJ1-2	CASSKGGWANYGYTF
TRBV5-1	TRBJ2-2	CASSFGTGSNTGELFF
TRBV3-1/TRBV3-2	TRBJ2-5	CASSQVGADQETQYF
TRBV29-1	TRBJ2-3	CSVALGSSTDTQYF
TRBV27	TRBJ1-2	CASSPSGTGYGYTF
TRBV11-2	TRBJ1-4	CASSDRGLVDEKLFF
TRBV24-1	TRBJ2-1	CATSDPGQGDEQFF
TRBV7-9	TRBJ1-4	CASSTTGEKLFF
TRBV5-1	TRBJ2-1	CASSLVSGGNNEQFF
TRBV3-1/TRBV3-2	TRBJ1-1	CASSLMGPGNTEAFF
TRBV5-6	TRBJ2-1	CASSFHYEQFF
TRBV6-2/TRBV6-3	TRBJ1-1	CASSLTMRADTEAFF
TRBV4-1	TRBJ2-5	CASSHGALAGGPETQYF
TRBV6-1	TRBJ1-2	CASSESGGGYTF
TRBV29-1	TRBJ2-3	CSVDPSGGRDTQYF
TRBV19	TRBJ1-1	CASSFGIGTEAFF
TRBV29-1	TRBJ1-1	CSGIQVGGTEAFF
TRBV7-9	TRBJ1-2	CASSMMAANYGYTF
TRBV4-2	TRBJ2-3	CASSQGTGTSGGFFTDTQYF
TRBV30	TRBJ1-4	CAWSAREKLFF
TRBV18	TRBJ1-1	CASSPSGGFTEAFF
TRBV6-6	TRBJ1-5	CASSYGGTAENQPQHF
TRBV7-8	TRBJ1-6	CASSLDLQPVSYNSPLHF
TRBV2	TRBJ1-6	CASTDSYNSPLHF
TRBV18	TRBJ1-1	CASSPRGHPLTEAFF
TRBV11-1	TRBJ2-1	CASSTQGITYNEQFF
TRBV7-8	TRBJ2-7	CASSLNTGGYYEQYF
TRBV9	TRBJ2-1	CASRRPGHGSDEQFF
TRBV7-8	TRBJ2-2	CARRWGEGGNTGELFF
TRBV7-8	TRBJ1-1	CASSLALGRGDTEAFF
TRBV5-1	TRBJ2-2	CASGGTRTGELFF
TRBV19	TRBJ1-1	CASSMWFSAGNTEAFF
TRBV20-1	TRBJ2-1	CSASEGTSGGVEQFF
TRBV11-3	TRBJ1-6	CASSAQTGENSPLHF
TRBV28	TRBJ1-6	CASSLVTGGNSPLHF
TRBV7-2	TRBJ2-3	CASSSQVGQGIDTQYF
TRBV5-4	TRBJ1-2	CASSAGQGHYGYTF
TRBV5-1	TRBJ2-7	CASSSDSSISYEQYF
TRBV29-1	TRBJ2-1	CSVERAGVNNEQFF
TRBV2	TRBJ2-1	CASNLGLAVYNEQFF
TRBV7-8	TRBJ2-4	CASSVTGGGYIQYF
TRBV7-9	TRBJ2-4	CASSSLSGGLNIQYF